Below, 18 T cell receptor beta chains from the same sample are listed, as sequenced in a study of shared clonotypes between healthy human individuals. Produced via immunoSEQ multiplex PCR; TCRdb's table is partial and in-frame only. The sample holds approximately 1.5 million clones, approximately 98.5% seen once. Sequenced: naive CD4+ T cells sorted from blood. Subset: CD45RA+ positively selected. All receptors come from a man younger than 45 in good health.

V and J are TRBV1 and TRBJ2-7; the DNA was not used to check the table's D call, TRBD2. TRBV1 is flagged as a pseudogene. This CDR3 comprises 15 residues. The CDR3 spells CTTSGGGAVSYEQYF. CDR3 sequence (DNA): TGCACCACCTCCGGGGGAGGGGCGGTCTCGTACGAGCAGTACTTC.

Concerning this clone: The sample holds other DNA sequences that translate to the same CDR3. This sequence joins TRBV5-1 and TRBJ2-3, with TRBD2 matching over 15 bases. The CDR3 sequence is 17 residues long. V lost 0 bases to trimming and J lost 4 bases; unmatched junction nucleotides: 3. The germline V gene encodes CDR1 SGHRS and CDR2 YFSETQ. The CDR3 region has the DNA TGCGCCAGCAGCTTGGGGACTAGCGGGAGGGCCCCAGATACGCAGTATTTT. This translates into CASSLGTSGRAPDTQYF.

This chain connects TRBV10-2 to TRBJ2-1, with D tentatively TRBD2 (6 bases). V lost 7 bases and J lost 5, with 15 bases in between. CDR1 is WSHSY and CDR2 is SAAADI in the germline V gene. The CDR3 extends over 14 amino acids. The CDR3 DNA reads TGCGCCAGCACTATCGGCGCGGGACACAATGAGCAGTTCTTC. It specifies CASTIGAGHNEQFF.

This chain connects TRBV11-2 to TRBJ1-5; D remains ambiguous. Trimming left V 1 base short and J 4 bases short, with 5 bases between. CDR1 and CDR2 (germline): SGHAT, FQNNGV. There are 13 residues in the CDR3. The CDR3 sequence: CASSLGQNQPQHF. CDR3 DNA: TGTGCCAGCAGCTTAGGGCAGAATCAGCCCCAGCATTTT.

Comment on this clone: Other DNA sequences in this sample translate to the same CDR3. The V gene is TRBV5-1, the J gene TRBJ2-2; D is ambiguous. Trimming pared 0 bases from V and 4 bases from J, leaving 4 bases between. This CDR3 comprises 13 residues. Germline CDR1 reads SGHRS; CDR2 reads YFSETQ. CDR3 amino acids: CASSLAPTGELFF. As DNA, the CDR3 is TGCGCCAGCAGCTTGGCCCCCACCGGGGAGCTGTTTTTT. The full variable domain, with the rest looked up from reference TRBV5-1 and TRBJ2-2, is KAGVTQTPRYLIKTRGQQVTLSCSPISGHRSVSWYQQTPGQGLQFLFEYFSETQRNKGNFPGRFSGRQFSNSRSEMNVSTLELGDSALYLCASSLAPTGELFFGEGSRLTVL.

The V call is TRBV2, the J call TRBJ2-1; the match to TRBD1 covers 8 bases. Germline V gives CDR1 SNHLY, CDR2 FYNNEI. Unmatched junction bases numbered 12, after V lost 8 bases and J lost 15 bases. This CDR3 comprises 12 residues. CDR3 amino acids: CASGTGTGFWFF. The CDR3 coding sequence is TGTGCCAGCGGGACGGGGACAGGATTTTGGTTCTTC.

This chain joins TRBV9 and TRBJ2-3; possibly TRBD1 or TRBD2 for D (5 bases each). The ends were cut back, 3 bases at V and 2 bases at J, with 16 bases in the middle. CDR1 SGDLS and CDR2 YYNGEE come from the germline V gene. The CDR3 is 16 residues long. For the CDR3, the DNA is TGTGCCAGCAGCGGAGTGGGGACGGGTAACACAGATACGCAGTATTTT. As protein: CASSGVGTGNTDTQYF.

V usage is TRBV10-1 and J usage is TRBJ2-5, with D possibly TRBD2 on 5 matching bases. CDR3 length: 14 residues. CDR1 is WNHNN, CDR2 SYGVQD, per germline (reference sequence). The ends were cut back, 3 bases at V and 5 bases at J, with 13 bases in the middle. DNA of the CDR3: TGCGCCAGCAGTGATCCGGGAACGAGTGAGACCCAGTACTTC. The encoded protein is CASSDPGTSETQYF.

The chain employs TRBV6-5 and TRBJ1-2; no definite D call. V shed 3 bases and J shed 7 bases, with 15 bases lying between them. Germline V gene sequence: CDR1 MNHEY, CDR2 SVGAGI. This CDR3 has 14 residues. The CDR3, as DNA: TGTGCCAGCAGTTATGACACGGAGGCTTCTGGCTACACCTTC. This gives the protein CASSYDTEASGYTF.

CDR3 coding DNA: TGTGCCAGCAGCCGCATGGGACAGGGGACAAGGAATGAGCAGTTCTTC. Its translation is CASSRMGQGTRNEQFF. J is TRBJ2-1 and V is TRBV5-6; 10 nucleotides match TRBD1. The germline gives CDR1 SGHDT, CDR2 YYEEEE. Trimming took 4 bases from V and 7 from J; bases not matched to a gene: 11. There are 16 residues in the CDR3.

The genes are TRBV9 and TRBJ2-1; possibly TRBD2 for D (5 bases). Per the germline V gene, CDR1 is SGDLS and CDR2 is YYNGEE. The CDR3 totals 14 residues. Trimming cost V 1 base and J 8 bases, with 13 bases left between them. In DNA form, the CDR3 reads TGTGCCAGCAGCGTACTAGCAGGCAGTGATGAGCAGTTCTTC. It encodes CASSVLAGSDEQFF.

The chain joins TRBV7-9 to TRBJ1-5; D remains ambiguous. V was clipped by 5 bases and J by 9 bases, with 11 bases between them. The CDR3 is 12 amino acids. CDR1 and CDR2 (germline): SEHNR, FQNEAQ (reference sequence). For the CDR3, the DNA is TGTGCCAGCAGCCTCGACCGGGGGCCCCAGCATTTT. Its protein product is CASSLDRGPQHF. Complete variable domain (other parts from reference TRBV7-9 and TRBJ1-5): DTGVSQNPRHKITKRGQNVTFRCDPISEHNRLYWYRQTLGQGPEFLTYFQNEAQLEKSRLLSDRFSAERPKGSFSTLEIQRTEQGDSAMYLCASSLDRGPQHFGDGTRLSIL.

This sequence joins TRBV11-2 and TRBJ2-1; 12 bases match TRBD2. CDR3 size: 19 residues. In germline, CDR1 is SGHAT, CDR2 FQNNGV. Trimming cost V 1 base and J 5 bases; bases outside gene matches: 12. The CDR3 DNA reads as TGTGCCAGCAGCTTAGTTTTGGGGCGCCGGACTAGCGGGAACAATGAGCAGTTCTTC. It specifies CASSLVLGRRTSGNNEQFF.

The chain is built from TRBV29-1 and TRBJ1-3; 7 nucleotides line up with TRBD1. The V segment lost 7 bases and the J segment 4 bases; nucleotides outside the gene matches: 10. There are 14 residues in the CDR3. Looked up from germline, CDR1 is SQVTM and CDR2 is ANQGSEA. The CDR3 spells CSATDREHGNTIYF. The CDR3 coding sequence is TGCAGCGCCACAGACAGGGAACACGGAAACACCATATATTTT.

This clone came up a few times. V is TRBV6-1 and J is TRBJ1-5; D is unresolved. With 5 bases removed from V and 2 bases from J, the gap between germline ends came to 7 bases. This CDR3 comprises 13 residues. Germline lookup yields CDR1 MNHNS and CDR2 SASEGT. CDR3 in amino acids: CASSFGGNQPQHF. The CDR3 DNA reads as TGTGCCAGCAGTTTTGGTGGCAATCAGCCCCAGCATTTT.

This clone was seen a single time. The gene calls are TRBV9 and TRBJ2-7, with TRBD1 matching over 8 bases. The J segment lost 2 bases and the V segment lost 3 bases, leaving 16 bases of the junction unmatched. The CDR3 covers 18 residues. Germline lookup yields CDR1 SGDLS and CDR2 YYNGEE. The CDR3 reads CASSAFGGTETGAYEQYF. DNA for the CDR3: TGTGCCAGCAGCGCGTTCGGCGGGACAGAGACAGGGGCCTACGAGCAGTACTTC. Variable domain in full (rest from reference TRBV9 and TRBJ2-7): DSGVTQTPKHLITATGQRVTLRCSPRSGDLSVYWYQQSLDQGLQFLIQYYNGEERAKGNILERFSAQQFPDLHSELNLSSLELGDSALYFCASSAFGGTETGAYEQYFGPGTRLTVT.

CDR3 DNA sequence: TGCGCCAGCAGCCAAGTGAGACAGTCTACTGGAAACACCATATATTTT. Translated: CASSQVRQSTGNTIYF. The chain is built from TRBV4-3 and TRBJ1-3, with a possible D match to TRBD1 (5 bases). The V end was cut by 1 base, the J end by 2 bases, with 12 bases between. This CDR3 spans 16 amino acids. Germline V CDR1 and CDR2: LGHNA, YSLEER.

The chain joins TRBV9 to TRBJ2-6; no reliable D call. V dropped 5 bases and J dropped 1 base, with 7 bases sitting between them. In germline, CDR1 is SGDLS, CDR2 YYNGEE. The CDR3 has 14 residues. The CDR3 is CASRKGSGANVLTF. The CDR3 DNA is TGTGCCAGCAGAAAGGGTTCTGGGGCCAACGTCCTGACTTTC.